This T cell receptor beta chain was retrieved from a study of blood T cell repertoires in COVID-19 (dated by TCRdb to 2020 to 2021). Study-level background: Samples from collaborators originated in the United States, Italy and Spain and spanned both the acute and convalescent phases of COVID-19. The samples were drawn from two sources: the first 160 participants of the ongoing ImmuneRACE study, and some 1,300 subjects contributed by 6 global collaborators. Subjects who had been exposed to COVID-19, were actively infected with it, or had recovered from it provided the deeply sampled blood TCRbeta repertoires that made up the dataset. HLA class I and class II types, where available, came from metadata supplied by the sample provider rather than from assay-based typing. The material from the prospective study consisted of cDNA or gDNA derived from T cells, B-cell-depleted T cells, or PBMCs. Sample metadata almost always included a de-identified subject ID, COVID-19 status, age in years and sex. The repertoires were released in a freely available public database meant as a resource for research on the immune response to SARS-CoV-2. Results the study describes overall, beyond this receptor: The amount of clinical and demographic metadata varied by source and participant and was provided uncurated.

A single count supports this clone. Its antigen is currently not known. Nothing much larger sits one base from this clone, and base qualities are not available. The CDR3 holds 14 amino acids from the cysteine to the phenylalanine. The kept DNA is CDR3 alone, 42 bases in frame from the first base. CDR1 is given as KGHSH and CDR2 as LQKENI, both from the germline V gene. The V end gives up 4 bases and the J end 6 bases, leaving 4 bases in the junction not matched to a gene. Each collaborating institution followed its own protocols to collect whole blood in K2EDTA tubes. For TCRbeta analysis, collaborators shipped samples in one of three forms: frozen whole blood, isolated PBMCs, or DNA extracted from either of those sample types. The immunoSEQ Assay, a bias-controlled multiplex PCR, was used to amplify TCRbeta CDR3 regions from genomic DNA. In the paper's pipeline: The number of nucleated cells in each sample was estimated by amplification of reference gene primers within the assay. To quantify the absolute abundance of each unique TCRbeta CDR3 rearrangement, sequence reads were collapsed and filtered. Productive Simpson clonality was computed per sample as the square root of Simpson's diversity index over productive rearrangements. This immuneACCESS table, as held by TCRdb, lists in-frame sequences with V and J called but not all clones. Of the missing ones, under half trace to an unresolved V gene in checked studies; the others have no known cause. V and J calls and clone size are copied from that table; D and trimming were computed from the DNA. In this sample the table shows about 180,000 clones, about 91% of which occur a single time. Together, the top ten hold roughly 4.2% of the sample.

The specimen was peripheral blood. This clonotype was obtained from a woman aged 30 to 39 with acute or convalescent COVID-19. Rearrangement joined TRBV18 to TRBJ2-1, and 9 junctional nucleotides match TRBD1. The DNA sequence reads TGTGCCAGCTCACAGACAGGGGGAGGCAATGAGCAGTTCTTC. It is translated as CASSQTGGGNEQFF. This CDR3, with the reference TRBV18 and TRBJ2-1 proteins standing in past its ends, gives the full variable domain NAGVMQNPRHLVRRRGQEARLRCSPMKGHSHVYWYRQLPEEGLKFMVYLQKENIIDESGMPKERFSAEFPKEGPSILRIQQVVRGDSAAYFCASSQTGGGNEQFFGPGTRLTVL.